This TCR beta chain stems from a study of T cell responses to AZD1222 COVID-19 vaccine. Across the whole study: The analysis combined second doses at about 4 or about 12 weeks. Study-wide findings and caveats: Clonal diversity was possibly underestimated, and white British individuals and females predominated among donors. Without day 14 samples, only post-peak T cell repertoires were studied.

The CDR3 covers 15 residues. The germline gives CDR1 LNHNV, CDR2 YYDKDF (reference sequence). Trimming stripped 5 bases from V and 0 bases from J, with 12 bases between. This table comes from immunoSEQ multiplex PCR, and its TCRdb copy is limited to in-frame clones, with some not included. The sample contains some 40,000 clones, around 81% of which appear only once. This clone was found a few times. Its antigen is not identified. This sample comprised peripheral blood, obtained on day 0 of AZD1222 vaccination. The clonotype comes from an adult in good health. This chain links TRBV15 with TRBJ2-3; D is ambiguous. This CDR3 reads CATSFGATSTDTQYF. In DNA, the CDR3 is TGTGCCACCAGCTTTGGCGCGACTAGCACAGATACGCAGTATTTT.